A single TCR beta chain is shown here with its context. This clone was seen only once. Its specific antigen is unknown. Qualities for individual bases were not recorded, and no much larger clone is one base off. Trimming takes 3 bases from V and 3 bases from J, and the germline ends sit 12 bases apart. The CDR3 runs 15 amino acids, cysteine and phenylalanine included. The only DNA kept is the CDR3, 45 bases in frame from the first base. CDR1 and CDR2 (MDHEN, SYDVKM) derive from the germline V gene. TCRbeta CDR3 regions were amplified from genomic DNA by means of the immunoSEQ Assay, a bias-controlled multiplex PCR. The paper's processing steps were these. Within the assay, amplification of reference gene primers was used to estimate how many nucleated cells each sample contained. To quantify the absolute abundance of each unique TCRbeta CDR3 rearrangement, sequence reads were collapsed and filtered. Productive Simpson clonality was computed per sample as the square root of Simpson's diversity index over productive rearrangements. The immuneACCESS repertoire file appears here via TCRdb, limited to in-frame rearrangements. These files lack a portion of the clones; in checked studies, under half of the deficit traces to unresolved V genes, and the cause of the others is not known. Clone size and the V and J calls come from that table; the DNA yielded D and trimming. The sample data list tens of thousands of clones, and more than 75% of these were observed just once. 10% to 15% of the sample comes from the top ten.

These data are taken from a study of blood T cell repertoires in COVID-19 (TCRdb year 2020). Regarding the research as a whole: The collaborator samples originated in the United States, Italy and Spain and spanned the acute and convalescent phases of COVID-19. The prospective study material was composed of cDNA or gDNA derived from T cells, B-cell-depleted T cells, or PBMCs. The dataset comprised deeply sampled blood TCRbeta repertoires from subjects exposed to, actively infected with, or recovered from COVID-19. A freely available public database, intended as a resource for researchers studying the immune response to SARS-CoV-2, is where the repertoires were released. The samples were drawn from the first 160 participants of the ongoing ImmuneRACE study and from more than 1,000 subjects provided by 6 global collaborators. Sample metadata almost always included a de-identified subject ID, COVID-19 status, age in years and sex. Where available, HLA class I and class II types were taken from metadata supplied by the sample provider and were not determined by assay-based typing. Broad study findings and their caveats: How much clinical and demographic metadata was included differed by source and by participant, and the metadata was provided uncurated.

The collaborating institutions used their own protocols to collect whole blood in K2EDTA tubes. For TCRbeta analysis, collaborators shipped samples as frozen whole blood, isolated PBMCs, or DNA extracted from either of those sample types. Rearrangement joined TRBV28 to TRBJ1-5; the D region possibly corresponds to TRBD1 (5 bases align). Sequenced sample: peripheral blood. The receptor was derived from a human donor in a cohort sampled during active COVID-19. Here is the DNA: TGTGCCAGCAGTTTGGATCAAGGGGCCAATCAGCCCCAGCATTTT. This is translated as CASSLDQGANQPQHF.